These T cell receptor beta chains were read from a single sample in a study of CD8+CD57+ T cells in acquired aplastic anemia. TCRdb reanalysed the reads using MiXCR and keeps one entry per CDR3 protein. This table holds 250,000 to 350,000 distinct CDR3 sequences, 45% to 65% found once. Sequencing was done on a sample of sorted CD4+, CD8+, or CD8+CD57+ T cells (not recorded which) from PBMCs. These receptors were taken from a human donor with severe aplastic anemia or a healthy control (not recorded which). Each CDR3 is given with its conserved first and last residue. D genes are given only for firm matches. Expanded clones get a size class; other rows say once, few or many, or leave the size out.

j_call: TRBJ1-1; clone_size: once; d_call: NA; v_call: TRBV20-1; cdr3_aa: CSARDPSTEAFF; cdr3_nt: TGCAGTGCTAGAGATCCAAGCACTGAAGCTTTCTTT
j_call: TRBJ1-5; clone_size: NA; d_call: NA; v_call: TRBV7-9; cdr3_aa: CASSSTQGNQPQHF; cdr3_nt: TGTGCCAGCAGCTCGACACAGGGCAATCAGCCCCAGCATTTT
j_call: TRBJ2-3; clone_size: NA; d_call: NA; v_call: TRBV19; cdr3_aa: CATVISGTDTQYF; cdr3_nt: TGTGCCACCGTAATCAGCGGCACAGATACGCAGTATTTT
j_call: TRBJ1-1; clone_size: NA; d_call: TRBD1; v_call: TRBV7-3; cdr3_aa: CASSPWDSQAFF; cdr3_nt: TGTGCCAGCAGCCCATGGGACAGTCAAGCTTTCTTT
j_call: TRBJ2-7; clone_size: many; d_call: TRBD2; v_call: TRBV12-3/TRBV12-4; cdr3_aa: CASSLLAGAHEQYF; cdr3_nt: TGTGCCAGCAGTCTACTAGCGGGGGCCCACGAGCAGTACTTC
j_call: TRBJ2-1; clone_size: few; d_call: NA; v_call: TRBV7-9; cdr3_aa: CASSLLEFAEQFF; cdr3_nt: TGTGCCAGCAGCTTATTGGAGTTCGCTGAGCAGTTCTTC
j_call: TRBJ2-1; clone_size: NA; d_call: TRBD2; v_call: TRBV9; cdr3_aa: CASSVLAGGIAWMDEQFF; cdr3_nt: TGTGCCAGCAGCGTACTAGCGGGAGGTATTGCGTGGATGGATGAGCAGTTCTTC
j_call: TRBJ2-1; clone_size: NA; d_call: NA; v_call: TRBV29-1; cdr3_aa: CSVGQSQGNEQFF; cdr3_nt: TGCAGCGTTGGACAGTCCCAAGGCAATGAGCAGTTCTTC
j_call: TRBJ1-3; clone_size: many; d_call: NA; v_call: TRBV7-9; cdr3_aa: CASSPVGGSGNTIYF; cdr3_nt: TGTGCCAGCAGCCCGGTGGGCGGGTCTGGAAACACCATATATTTT
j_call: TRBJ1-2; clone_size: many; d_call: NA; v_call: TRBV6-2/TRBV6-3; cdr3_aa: CASSQQQGNGYTF; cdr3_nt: TGTGCCAGCAGTCAACAACAGGGAAATGGCTACACCTTC
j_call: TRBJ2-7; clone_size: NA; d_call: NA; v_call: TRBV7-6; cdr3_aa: CASSLRGKYEQYF; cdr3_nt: TGTGCCAGCAGCCTAAGGGGCAAATACGAGCAGTACTTC
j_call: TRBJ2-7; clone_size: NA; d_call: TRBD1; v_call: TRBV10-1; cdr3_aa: CASRGTVSSYEQYF; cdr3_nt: TGCGCCAGCAGGGGGACAGTGAGCTCCTACGAGCAGTACTTC
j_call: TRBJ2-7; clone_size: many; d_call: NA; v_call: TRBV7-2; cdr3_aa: CASSLRGASYEQYF; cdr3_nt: TGTGCCAGCAGCTTACGGGGAGCGTCTTACGAGCAGTACTTC
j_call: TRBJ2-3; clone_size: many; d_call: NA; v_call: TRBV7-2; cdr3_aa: CASTLLSGDTQYF; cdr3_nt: TGTGCCAGCACCCTACTTAGTGGAGATACGCAGTATTTT
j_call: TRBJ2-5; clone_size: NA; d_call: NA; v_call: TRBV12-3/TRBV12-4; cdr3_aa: CASSLGEEQPEGETQYF; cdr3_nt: TGTGCCAGCAGTTTAGGGGAGGAACAGCCCGAAGGGGAGACCCAGTACTTC
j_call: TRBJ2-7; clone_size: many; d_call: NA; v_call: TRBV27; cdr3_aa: CASSFTGLTEQYF; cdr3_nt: TGTGCCAGCAGTTTCACAGGGCTTACCGAGCAGTACTTC
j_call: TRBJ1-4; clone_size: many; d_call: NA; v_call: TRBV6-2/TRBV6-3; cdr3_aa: CASSYRTAGNEKLFF; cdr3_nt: TGTGCCAGCAGTTATAGGACAGCCGGTAATGAAAAACTGTTTTTT
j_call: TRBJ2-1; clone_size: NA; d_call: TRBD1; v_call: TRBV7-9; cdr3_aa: CASSLVGGRSSYNEQFF; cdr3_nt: TGTGCCAGCAGCTTAGTAGGGGGCAGGAGCTCCTACAATGAGCAGTTCTTC
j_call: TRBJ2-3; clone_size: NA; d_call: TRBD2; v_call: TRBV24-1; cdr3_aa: CATSDSRGEYNEQYF; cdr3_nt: TGTGCCACCAGTGATTCGCGGGGGGAATACAATGAGCAGTATTTT
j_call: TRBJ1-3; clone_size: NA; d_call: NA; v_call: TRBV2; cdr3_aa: CASSASSSSGNTIYF; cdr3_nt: TGTGCCAGCAGTGCGAGCAGCTCGTCCGGAAACACCATATATTTT
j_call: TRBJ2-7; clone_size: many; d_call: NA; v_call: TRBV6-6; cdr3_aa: CASSYSFEQYF; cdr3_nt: TGTGCCAGCAGTTACTCGTTCGAGCAGTACTTC
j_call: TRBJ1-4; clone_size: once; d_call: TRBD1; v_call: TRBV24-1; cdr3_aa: CATSEGTGAEKLFF; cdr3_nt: TGTGCCACCAGTGAAGGGACAGGGGCTGAAAAACTGTTTTTT
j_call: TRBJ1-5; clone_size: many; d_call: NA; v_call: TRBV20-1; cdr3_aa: CSAWGNRPEQPQHF; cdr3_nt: TGCAGTGCTTGGGGTAACAGGCCCGAACAGCCCCAGCATTTT
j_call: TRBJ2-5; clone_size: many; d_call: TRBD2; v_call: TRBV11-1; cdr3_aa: CASSFHPSSGGSYQETQYF; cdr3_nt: TGTGCCAGCAGCTTTCACCCGTCTAGCGGGGGTTCGTACCAAGAGACCCAGTACTTC
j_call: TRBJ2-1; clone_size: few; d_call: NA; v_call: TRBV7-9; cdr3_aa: CASSQVGNEQFF; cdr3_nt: TGTGCCAGCAGCCAAGTAGGAAATGAGCAGTTCTTC
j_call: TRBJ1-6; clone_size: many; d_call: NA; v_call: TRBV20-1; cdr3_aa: CSASREESDNSPLHF; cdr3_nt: TGCAGTGCTAGTAGGGAGGAATCGGATAATTCACCCCTCCACTTT
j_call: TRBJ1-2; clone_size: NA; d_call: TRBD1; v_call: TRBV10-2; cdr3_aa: CASKGAQGLHYTF; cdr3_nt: TGCGCCAGCAAGGGGGCCCAGGGGTTGCACTACACCTTC
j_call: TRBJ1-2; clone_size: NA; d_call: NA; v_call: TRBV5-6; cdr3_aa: CASSLQGTDGYTF; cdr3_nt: TGTGCCAGCAGCCTACAGGGAACTGATGGCTACACCTTC
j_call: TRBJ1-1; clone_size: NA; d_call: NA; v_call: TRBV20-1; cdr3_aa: CSASRLGGARGTEAFF; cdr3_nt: TGCAGTGCGTCTAGACTAGGGGGGGCCCGGGGCACTGAAGCTTTCTTT
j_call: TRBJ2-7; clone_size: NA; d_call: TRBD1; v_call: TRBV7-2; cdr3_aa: CASSSTGKHEQYF; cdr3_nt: TGTGCCAGCAGCTCGACAGGGAAGCACGAGCAGTACTTC
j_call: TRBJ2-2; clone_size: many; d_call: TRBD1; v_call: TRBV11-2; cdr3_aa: CASSSQGAGELFF; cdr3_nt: TGTGCCAGCAGCTCTCAGGGGGCCGGGGAGCTGTTTTTT
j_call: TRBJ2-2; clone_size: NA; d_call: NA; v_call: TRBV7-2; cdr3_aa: CASSLLRNHLTGELFF; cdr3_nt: TGTGCCAGCAGCTTACTCCGGAATCACCTCACCGGGGAGCTGTTTTTT
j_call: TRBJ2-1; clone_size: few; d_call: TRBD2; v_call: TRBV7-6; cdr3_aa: CASSSMTSGKNEQFF; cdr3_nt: TGTGCCAGCAGCTCAATGACTAGCGGGAAAAATGAGCAGTTCTTC
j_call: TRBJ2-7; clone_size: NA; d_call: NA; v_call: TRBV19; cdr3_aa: CASSGANRGRDEQYF; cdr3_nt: TGTGCCAGTAGTGGGGCCAATAGGGGCAGGGACGAGCAGTACTTC
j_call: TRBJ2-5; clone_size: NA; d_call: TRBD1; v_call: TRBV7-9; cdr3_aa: CASSPQGTGQETQYF; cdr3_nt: TGTGCCAGCAGCCCACAAGGGACAGGGCAAGAGACCCAGTACTTC
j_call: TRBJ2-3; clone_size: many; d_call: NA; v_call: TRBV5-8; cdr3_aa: CASSLGQPNTDTQYF; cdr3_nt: TGTGCCAGCAGCTTGGGCCAACCTAACACAGATACGCAGTATTTT
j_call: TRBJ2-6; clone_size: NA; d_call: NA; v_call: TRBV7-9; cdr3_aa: CASSRFQNEQGAGANVLTF; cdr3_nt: TGTGCCAGCAGTCGTTTCCAGAATGAGCAGGGAGCTGGGGCCAACGTCCTGACTTTC
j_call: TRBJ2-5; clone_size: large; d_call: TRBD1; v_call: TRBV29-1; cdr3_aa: CSVEPDRGRSETQYF; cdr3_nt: TGCAGCGTTGAACCCGACAGGGGGCGGTCAGAGACCCAGTACTTC
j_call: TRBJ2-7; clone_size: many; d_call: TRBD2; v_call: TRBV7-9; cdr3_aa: CASSPGGAAPYEQYF; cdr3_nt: TGTGCCAGCAGCCCCGGGGGGGCTGCTCCCTACGAGCAGTACTTC
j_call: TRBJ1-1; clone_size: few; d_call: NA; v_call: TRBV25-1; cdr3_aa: CASSLQGRTEAFF; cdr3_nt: TGTGCCAGCAGTCTACAGGGCCGGACTGAAGCTTTCTTT
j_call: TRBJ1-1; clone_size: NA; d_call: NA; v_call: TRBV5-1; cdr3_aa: CASSLAGQSSEAFF; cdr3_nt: TGCGCCAGCAGCTTGGCCGGGCAGTCATCTGAAGCTTTCTTT
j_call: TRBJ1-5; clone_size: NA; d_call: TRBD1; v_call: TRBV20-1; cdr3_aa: CSATDRGSQPQHF; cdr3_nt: TGCAGTGCTACGGACAGGGGATCACAGCCCCAGCATTTT
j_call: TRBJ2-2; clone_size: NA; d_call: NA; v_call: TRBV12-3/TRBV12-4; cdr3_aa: CASSWDTSTGELFF; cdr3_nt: TGTGCCAGCAGTTGGGACACCTCCACCGGGGAGCTGTTTTTT
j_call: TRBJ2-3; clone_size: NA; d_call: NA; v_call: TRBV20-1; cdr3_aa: CSAESRADTQYF; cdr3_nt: TGCAGTGCGGAATCTAGAGCAGATACGCAGTATTTT